This T cell receptor beta chain was obtained from a study of blood T cell repertoires in COVID-19. Study context: The samples span acute and convalescent COVID-19 from the United States, Italy and Spain.

In the case of this clone: Other DNA sequences in the same sample also yield this CDR3.

Some clones are missing from TCRdb's copy, which holds only in-frame ones; the method was immunoSEQ multiplex PCR. This table has 300,000 to 400,000 clones, around 85% appearing once. The CDR3 extends over 14 amino acids. CDR1 LGHDT and CDR2 YNNKEL come from the germline V gene (reference sequence). V lost 0 bases and J 6 bases, leaving 9 bases between the germline ends. Recruitment covered 25 or so US areas and drew participants whose ages spanned roughly 18 to 100 years. The sample was PBMCs or T cells enriched from blood (not recorded which). The chain employs TRBV3-1 (or the pseudogene TRBV3-2) and TRBJ2-1; no firm D call. This receptor was obtained from a woman aged 35 to 49 with acute COVID-19. Here the CDR3 reads CASSQDSVLNEQFF. As DNA, the CDR3 is TGTGCCAGCAGCCAAGACTCCGTCCTCAATGAGCAGTTCTTC.